This T cell receptor (beta chain) originates from a study of control samples from healthy donors and cancer patients. The germline V gene encodes CDR1 ENHRY and CDR2 SYGVKD. J gave up 4 bases and V 10 bases, and 9 bases lay outside the gene matches. The CDR3 is 13 residues long. Measured with immunoSEQ multiplex PCR; TCRdb has only the in-frame clones, and not every one. The sample has about 120,000 clones; approximately 90% are singletons. The clonotype was recovered from a woman in her forties or fifties with colorectal cancer. The J gene is TRBJ1-1, the V gene TRBV10-3; 7 bases align to TRBD1. The sequencing sample was made of PBMCs. The CDR3 protein is CATTTGIGTEAFF. The CDR3 region has the DNA TGTGCCACGACGACAGGGATTGGCACTGAAGCTTTCTTT.